Here is one T cell receptor (beta chain) with its context. The data stem from a study of blood T cell repertoires in COVID-19. Across the whole study: Whether acute or convalescent, the COVID-19 samples came from the United States, Italy and Spain.

Clones were sequenced by immunoSEQ multiplex PCR, and TCRdb holds only the in-frame ones, with some missing. This repertoire shows over 250,000 clones, around 90% found once; its top ten account for 0.9% to 1%. Input material: peripheral blood. The source is a woman between 40 and 50 years old who had recovered from COVID-19.

CDR3: CASSFGPRADTEAFF. The CDR3 region has the DNA TGTGCCAGCAGCTTCGGGCCGCGAGCGGACACTGAAGCTTTCTTT. The rearrangement links TRBV5-4 to TRBJ1-1; D unclear. V lost 2 bases and J 3 bases, leaving 14 bases between the germline ends. Germline CDR1 SGHNT, CDR2 YYREEE (reference sequence). This CDR3 is 15 amino acids long. Together with reference TRBV5-4 and TRBJ1-1, the CDR3 gives the full variable domain: ETGVTQSPTHLIKTRGQQVTLRCSSQSGHNTVSWYQQALGQGPQFIFQYYREEENGRGNFPPRFSGLQFPNYSSELNVNALELDDSALYLCASSFGPRADTEAFFGQGTRLTVV.